These 13 T cell receptor beta chains share one sample of origin, sequenced in a study of blood T cell repertoires in COVID-19. Method: immunoSEQ multiplex PCR; TCRdb's copy keeps in-frame clones and lacks some. The sample has about 470,000 clones; roughly nine tenths are singletons. The sequencing sample was made of PBMCs or T cells enriched from blood (not recorded which). These TCRs come from a woman younger than 30 who had recovered from COVID-19.

Concerning this clone: Just one base apart from a much larger clone, this may be a read error. The chain recombines TRBV2 with TRBJ1-4; possible D gene TRBD1, 5 bases. V gave up 5 bases and J gave up 5 bases, with 12 bases separating them. CDR3 length: 14 residues. Per the germline V gene, CDR1 is SNHLY and CDR2 is FYNNEI. The chain's CDR3 is CASSSGMGNEKLFF. CDR3 DNA sequence: TGTGCCAGCAGTTCAGGGATGGGAAATGAAAAACTGTTTTTT.

This chain links TRBV30 with TRBJ1-2; D is uncertain. V gave up 4 bases and J gave up 6 bases, with 15 bases separating them. CDR1 is GTSNPN and CDR2 is SVGIG in the germline V gene (reference sequence). The CDR3 is made up of 13 amino acids. CDR3 sequence: CAWKSYGVNGYTF. The CDR3 bases are TGTGCCTGGAAATCGTACGGTGTCAATGGCTACACCTTC.

The chain couples TRBV5-1 to TRBJ1-2; D gene unclear. Trimming shortened V by 1 base and J by 4 bases, and 17 bases separated the two germline ends. This CDR3 contains 16 residues. CDR1 SGHRS and CDR2 YFSETQ come from the germline V gene. This chain's CDR3 is CASSLSPTRSGYGYTF. CDR3 coding DNA: TGCGCCAGCAGCTTGTCGCCGACCCGGAGCGGCTATGGCTACACCTTC.

V gene TRBV19 combines with J gene TRBJ2-7; D possibly corresponds to TRBD2 (6 bases). The length of the CDR3 is 18 residues. Germline CDR1 reads LNHDA; CDR2 reads SQIVND (reference sequence). V was cut by 8 bases and J by 4 bases, with 30 bases left in between. Here the CDR3 reads CASSTSGTPAWGPYEQYF. The CDR3 DNA is TGTGCCAGTTCCACGTCCGGGACTCCCGCATGGGGACCTTACGAGCAGTACTTC. The whole variable domain, filled in from reference TRBV19 and TRBJ2-7, reads DGGITQSPKYLFRKEGQNVTLSCEQNLNHDAMYWYRQDPGQGLRLIYYSQIVNDFQKGDIAEGYSVSREKKESFPLTVTSAQKNPTAFYLCASSTSGTPAWGPYEQYFGPGTRLTVT.

This rearrangement joins TRBV28 to TRBJ1-5; perhaps TRBD1 as D (5 bases). This CDR3 is built from 17 residues. The germline gives CDR1 MDHEN, CDR2 SYDVKM. V was cut by 3 bases and J by 2 bases, with 17 bases left in between. The CDR3 nucleotides are TGTGCCAGCAGTTTCCTCGGACACTATGACGGCAATCAGCCCCAGCATTTT. It is translated as CASSFLGHYDGNQPQHF.

V and J are TRBV7-9 and TRBJ1-6; TRBD1 might be the D (6 bases). V lost 7 bases, J lost 3 bases, and 13 bases lay in between. The CDR3 is made up of 15 amino acids. Per the germline V gene, CDR1 is SEHNR and CDR2 is FQNEAQ (reference sequence). The CDR3 DNA follows: TGTGCCAGCAACACTCAGGGACACTATAATTCACCCCTCCACTTT. This encodes CASNTQGHYNSPLHF.

The chain links TRBV9 to TRBJ2-5, with 8 bases matching TRBD2. The germline V gene has CDR1 SGDLS and CDR2 YYNGEE. V gave up 4 bases and J gave up 7 bases; unmatched junction bases: 12. This CDR3 has 15 residues. CDR3 residues: CASSPPGGTWATQYF. The CDR3 nucleotides are TGTGCCAGCAGCCCTCCGGGGGGGACCTGGGCGACCCAGTACTTC.

Turning to this clone: The germline gene is not matched at one end of the junction; a read error may be the cause. The chain joins TRBV27 to TRBJ1-1, with a possible D match to TRBD1 (5 bases). Per the germline V gene, CDR1 is MNHEY and CDR2 is SMNVEV (reference sequence). The CDR3 is 13 residues long. CDR3 region: CASRPNRNIEAFF. CDR3 in DNA: TGTGCCAGCAGGCCTAACAGGAACATTGAAGCTTTCTTT.

V is TRBV19 and J is TRBJ2-7, with unresolved D. The CDR3 runs to 13 residues. Germline CDR1 LNHDA, CDR2 SQIVND (reference sequence). Trimming stripped 4 bases from V and 4 bases from J, with 11 bases between. The CDR3 reads CASSTPPGYEQYF. In DNA form, the CDR3 reads TGTGCCAGTAGTACGCCCCCAGGTTACGAGCAGTACTTC.

V and J are TRBV27 and TRBJ2-4; a possible D gene is TRBD1 (6 bases). CDR3 length equals 15 residues. Per the germline V gene, CDR1 is MNHEY and CDR2 is SMNVEV (reference sequence). V lost 0 bases to trimming and J lost 6 bases, with 12 bases between them. The CDR3 bases are TGTGCCAGCAGTTTATCTAGGACAGAGCTAAACATTCAGTACTTC. Translation gives CASSLSRTELNIQYF.

This chain connects TRBV25-1 to TRBJ1-4; TRBD1 is a possible D gene (5 bases). V was clipped by 2 bases and J by 7 bases, with 14 bases between them. This CDR3 has 15 residues. Per the germline V gene, CDR1 is MGHDK and CDR2 is SYGVNS. In nucleotides, the CDR3 is TGTGCCAGCAGTGAACTGGGGGGGGGAAGTGAAAAACTGTTTTTT. Amino acids: CASSELGGGSEKLFF.

CDR3 sequence reads: CASSLPGLSGNTIYF. CDR3 bases: TGTGCCAGCAGCTTACCGGGACTCTCTGGAAACACCATATATTTT. V gene TRBV5-6 combines with J gene TRBJ1-3, with D maybe TRBD1 (5 bases). Germline V gives CDR1 SGHDT, CDR2 YYEEEE. V was pared by 2 bases and J by 0 bases, with 9 bases between. The CDR3 runs 15 residues. The full variable domain, in which reference TRBV5-6 and TRBJ1-3 provide the parts outside the CDR3, is DAGVTQSPTHLIKTRGQQVTLRCSPKSGHDTVSWYQQALGQGPQFIFQYYEEEERQRGNFPDRFSGHQFPNYSSELNVNALLLGDSALYLCASSLPGLSGNTIYFGEGSWLTVV.

The chain employs TRBV5-4 and TRBJ2-7, with 14 bases that match TRBD2. Per the germline V gene, CDR1 is SGHNT and CDR2 is YYREEE (reference sequence). The CDR3 is made up of 16 amino acids. V lost 5 bases and J lost 3; bases outside the gene matches: 7. CDR3 sequence: CASSWTSGGPSYEQYF. CDR3 bases: TGTGCCAGCAGTTGGACTAGCGGGGGGCCGAGCTACGAGCAGTACTTC.